This TCR beta chain was identified in a study of cytomegalovirus exposure and HLA in healthy donors. Study-level points and caveats: For cytomegalovirus status, the classifier reportedly gave diagnoses with high specificity and sensitivity.

Worth noting for this clone: Its specificity is not known.

TCRdb's table, derived via immunoSEQ multiplex PCR, lists solely in-frame clones and lacks some. The sample includes 200,000 or so clones, over 80% of them seen just once. Germline V CDR1 and CDR2: SGHRS, YFSETQ. The CDR3 is 15 residues long. Trimming shortened V by 0 bases and J by 3 bases, and 10 bases separated the two germline ends. This chain links TRBV5-1 with TRBJ2-1, with D tentatively TRBD1 (5 bases). The sample consisted of PBMCs. The receptor's source is a woman younger than 35 in good health and CMV-seronegative. Written as DNA, the CDR3 is TGCGCCAGCAGCTTGGGGGGCGGTCTCTACAATGAGCAGTTCTTC. Protein: CASSLGGGLYNEQFF.